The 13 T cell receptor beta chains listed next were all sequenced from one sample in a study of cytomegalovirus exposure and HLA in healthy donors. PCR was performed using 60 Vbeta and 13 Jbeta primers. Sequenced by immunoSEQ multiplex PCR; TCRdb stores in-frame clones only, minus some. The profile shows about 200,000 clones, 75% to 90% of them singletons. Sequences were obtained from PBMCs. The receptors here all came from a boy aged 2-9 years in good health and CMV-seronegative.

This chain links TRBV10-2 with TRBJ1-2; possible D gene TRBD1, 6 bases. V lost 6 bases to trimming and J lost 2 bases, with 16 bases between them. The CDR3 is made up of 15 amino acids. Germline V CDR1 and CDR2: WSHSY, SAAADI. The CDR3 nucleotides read TGCGCCAGCAGGGGGGCGGGGGAGGGGAACTATGGCTACACCTTC. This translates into CASRGAGEGNYGYTF.

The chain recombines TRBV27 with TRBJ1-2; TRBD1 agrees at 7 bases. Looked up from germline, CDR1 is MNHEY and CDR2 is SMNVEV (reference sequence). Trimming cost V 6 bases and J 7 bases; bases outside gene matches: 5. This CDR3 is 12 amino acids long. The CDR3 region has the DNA TGTGCCAGCAGCTCCAGGGGGTCTGGCTACACCTTC. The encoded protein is CASSSRGSGYTF.

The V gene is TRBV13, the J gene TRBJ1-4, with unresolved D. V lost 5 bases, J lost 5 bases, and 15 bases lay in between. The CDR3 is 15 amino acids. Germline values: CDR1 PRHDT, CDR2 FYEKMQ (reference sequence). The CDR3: CASSLRHGANEKLFF. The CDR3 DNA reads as TGTGCCAGCAGCCTCCGCCATGGAGCAAATGAAAAACTGTTTTTT.

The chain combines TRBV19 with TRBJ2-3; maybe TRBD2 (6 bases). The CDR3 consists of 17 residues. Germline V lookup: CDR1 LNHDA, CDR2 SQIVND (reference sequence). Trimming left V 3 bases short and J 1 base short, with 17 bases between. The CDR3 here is CASSISGLKRGTDTQYF. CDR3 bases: TGTGCCAGTAGTATTAGCGGCCTCAAGAGGGGCACAGATACGCAGTATTTT.

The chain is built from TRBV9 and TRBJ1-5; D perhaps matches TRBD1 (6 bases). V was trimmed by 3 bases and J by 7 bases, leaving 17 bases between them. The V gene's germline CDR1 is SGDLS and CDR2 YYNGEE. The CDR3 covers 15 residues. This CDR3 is CASSAIGGPGQPQHF. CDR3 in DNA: TGTGCCAGCAGCGCCATAGGGGGTCCGGGGCAGCCCCAGCATTTT.

CDR3 amino acids: CAWRGPQDTQYF. For the CDR3, the DNA is TGTGCCTGGAGGGGGCCGCAAGATACGCAGTATTTT. J is TRBJ2-3 and V is TRBV30; TRBD1 might be the D (5 bases). The germline gives CDR1 GTSNPN, CDR2 SVGIG (reference sequence). V was trimmed by 3 bases and J by 5 bases, leaving 9 bases between them. The CDR3 spans 12 residues.

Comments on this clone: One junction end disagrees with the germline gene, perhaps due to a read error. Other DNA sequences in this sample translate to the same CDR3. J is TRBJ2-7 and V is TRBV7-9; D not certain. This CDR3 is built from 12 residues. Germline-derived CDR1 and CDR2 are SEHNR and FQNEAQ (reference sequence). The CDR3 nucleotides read TGTTCCAGCAGCTTAGTTAGTTACGAGCAGTACTTC. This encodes CSSSLVSYEQYF.

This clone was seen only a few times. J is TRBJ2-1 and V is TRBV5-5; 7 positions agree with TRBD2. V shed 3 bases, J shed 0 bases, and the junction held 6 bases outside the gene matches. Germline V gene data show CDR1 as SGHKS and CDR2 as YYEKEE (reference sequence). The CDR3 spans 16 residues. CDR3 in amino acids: CASSWGTSDSYNEQFF. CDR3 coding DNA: TGTGCCAGCAGCTGGGGAACTAGCGACTCCTACAATGAGCAGTTCTTC.

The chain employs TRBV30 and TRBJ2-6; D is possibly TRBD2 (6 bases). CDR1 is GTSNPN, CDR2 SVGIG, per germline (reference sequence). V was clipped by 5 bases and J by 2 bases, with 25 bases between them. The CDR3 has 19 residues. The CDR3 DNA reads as TGTGCCTGGGTCCCCTTCGGGGGTACGATGTGGGCTGGGGCCAACGTCCTGACTTTC. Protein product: CAWVPFGGTMWAGANVLTF.

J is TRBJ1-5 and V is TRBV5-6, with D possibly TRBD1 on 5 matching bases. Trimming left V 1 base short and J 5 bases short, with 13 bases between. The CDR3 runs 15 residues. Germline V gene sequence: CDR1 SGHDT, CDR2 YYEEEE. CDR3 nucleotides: TGTGCCAGCAGCTTGTGGGGCAGGGCCTATCAGCCCCAGCATTTT. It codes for CASSLWGRAYQPQHF.

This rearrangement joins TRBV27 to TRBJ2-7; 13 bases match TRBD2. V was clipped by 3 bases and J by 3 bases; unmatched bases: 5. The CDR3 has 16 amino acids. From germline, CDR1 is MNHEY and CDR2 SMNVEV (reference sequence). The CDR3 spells CASSLRLAGGLYEQYF. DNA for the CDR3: TGTGCCAGCAGTTTGAGACTAGCGGGAGGTCTCTACGAGCAGTACTTC.

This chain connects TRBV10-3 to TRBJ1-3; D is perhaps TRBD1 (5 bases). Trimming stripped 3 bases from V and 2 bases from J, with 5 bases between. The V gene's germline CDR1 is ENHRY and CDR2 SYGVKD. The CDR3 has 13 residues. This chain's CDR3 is CAISEQAGNTIYF. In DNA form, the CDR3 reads TGTGCCATCAGTGAACAGGCTGGAAACACCATATATTTT.

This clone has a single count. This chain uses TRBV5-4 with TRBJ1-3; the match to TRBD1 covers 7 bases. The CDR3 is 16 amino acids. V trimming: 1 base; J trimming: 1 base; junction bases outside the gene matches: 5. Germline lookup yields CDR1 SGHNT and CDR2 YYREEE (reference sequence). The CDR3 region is CASSLTGVQSGNTIYF. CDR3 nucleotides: TGTGCCAGCAGCTTGACAGGGGTCCAATCTGGAAACACCATATATTTT. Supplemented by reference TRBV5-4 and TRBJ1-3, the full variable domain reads ETGVTQSPTHLIKTRGQQVTLRCSSQSGHNTVSWYQQALGQGPQFIFQYYREEENGRGNFPPRFSGLQFPNYSSELNVNALELDDSALYLCASSLTGVQSGNTIYFGEGSWLTVV.